The sequence of this T cell receptor (beta chain) was determined in a study of shared clonotypes between healthy human individuals. TCRdb's table, derived via immunoSEQ multiplex PCR, lists solely in-frame clones and lacks some. The sample consists of some 2.1 million clones, approximately 92% of them appearing once. This CDR3 is built from 17 residues. Germline CDR1 reads SEHNR; CDR2 reads FQNEAQ (reference sequence). Trimming pared 2 bases from V and 3 bases from J, leaving 18 bases between. Naive CD8 cells, CD45RO-negative and positively selected for CCR7, excluded terminally differentiated effector memory CD45RA+ cells.

The material sequenced was naive CD8+ T cells from PBMCs. The chain employs TRBV7-9 and TRBJ2-3, with a weak D call TRBD2 (5 bases). This TCR was recovered from a man between 18 and 29 years old in good health. Some clones in this sample may be carry-over from other donors' samples. CDR3 region: CASSLPNGLKATDTQYF. The CDR3 DNA reads TGTGCCAGCAGCTTACCCAACGGACTTAAGGCGACAGATACGCAGTATTTT. Filled out from reference TRBV7-9 and TRBJ2-3, the complete variable domain reads DTGVSQNPRHKITKRGQNVTFRCDPISEHNRLYWYRQTLGQGPEFLTYFQNEAQLEKSRLLSDRFSAERPKGSFSTLEIQRTEQGDSAMYLCASSLPNGLKATDTQYFGPGTRLTVL.